The 16 T cell receptor beta chains below were found in one sample sequenced in a study of T cell clonotyping in hematopoietic cell transplantation. Clones were read by immunoSEQ multiplex PCR, and TCRdb kept only the in-frame ones, dropping some. The table records around 11,000 clones, 51% of them present only once. Here the sequenced sample was peripheral blood mononuclear cells, taken 100 days after allogeneic stem cell transplant. The receptor source for this set is a female patient between 50 and 60 years old who had an allogeneic stem cell transplant from an unrelated donor, so the T cells may come from the graft donor. Some clones in this sample may be carry-over from other donors' samples.

The CDR3 DNA sequence: TGTGCCTGGAGTGTACAAGGGACAGGGAATGGCTACACCTTC. It yields the protein CAWSVQGTGNGYTF. The J gene is TRBJ1-2, the V gene TRBV30, with TRBD1 matching over 9 bases. CDR1 and CDR2 (germline): GTSNPN, SVGIG (reference sequence). Germline trimming cut 0 bases from V and 6 bases from J; bases unmatched to any gene: 5. The CDR3 totals 14 residues.

The CDR3, as DNA: TGTGCCAGCAGCTTGGAAGACAGTTCCGGGGAGCTGTTTTTT. This sequence encodes CASSLEDSSGELFF. The V and J genes are TRBV5-4 and TRBJ2-2, with D possibly matching TRBD1 (5 bases). The CDR3 runs to 14 residues. Germline values: CDR1 SGHNT, CDR2 YYREEE (reference sequence). The V and J ends lost 0 bases and 6 bases respectively, with 9 bases between them.

This clone appeared a single time. V gene TRBV4-3 combines with J gene TRBJ1-5, with no clear D. CDR1 is LGHNA, CDR2 YSLEER, per germline. Trimming stripped 3 bases from V and 5 bases from J, with 11 bases between. The CDR3 has 14 residues. CDR3 sequence (DNA): TGCGCCAGCAGCCACTCGACCGGGGATCAGCCCCAGCATTTT. Protein sequence: CASSHSTGDQPQHF.

In this sample, this clone turned up a few times. The chain has TRBV30 and TRBJ2-5, with D possibly being TRBD1 or TRBD2 (5 bases each). The CDR3 has 15 amino acids. The germline V and J ends were trimmed by 0 bases and 4 bases, with 15 bases remaining between them. CDR1 GTSNPN and CDR2 SVGIG come from the germline V gene (reference sequence). Written as DNA, the CDR3 is TGTGCCTGGAGTGTAGGGACGGGCCCCCGAGAGACCCAGTACTTC. This gives the protein CAWSVGTGPRETQYF.

The rearrangement uses TRBV29-1 and TRBJ2-1; TRBD2 is a possible D gene (5 bases). This CDR3 contains 13 residues. Trimming took 7 bases from V and 3 from J, leaving 13 bases between them. Germline V CDR1 and CDR2: SQVTM, ANQGSEA. CDR3 DNA sequence: TGCAGCGCTCGAGGGCTCTACTACAATGAGCAGTTCTTC. This sequence encodes CSARGLYYNEQFF.

This clone is classed as medium-sized. The rearrangement links TRBV6-5 to TRBJ1-2; D gene ambiguous. The CDR3 has 14 amino acids. The V and J ends lost 4 bases and 0 bases respectively, with 9 bases between them. The germline CDR1 and CDR2 sequences are MNHEY and SVGAGI. The CDR3 reads CASSLEPSNYGYTF. The CDR3 region has the DNA TGTGCCAGCAGTTTGGAACCTTCTAACTATGGCTACACCTTC.

This clone was found a few times. V usage is TRBV30 and J usage is TRBJ1-5; D is undetermined. The germline gives CDR1 GTSNPN, CDR2 SVGIG (reference sequence). This CDR3 is 14 amino acids long. Trimming cost V 0 bases and J 6 bases, with 12 bases left between them. CDR3 DNA sequence: TGTGCCTGGAGTGTCGGAGGAAACTTTCAGCCCCAGCATTTT. This gives the protein CAWSVGGNFQPQHF.

This clone was seen more than once but under ten times. Compared with germline, one end of the junction differs, possibly owing to a read error. The genes are TRBV29-1 and TRBJ1-4, with D hard to call. The CDR3 contains 14 residues. Looked up from germline, CDR1 is SQVTM and CDR2 is ANQGSEA. The CDR3 nucleotides read TGCAGCGTTGTGTTCGGGCAGGTCAATGAAGAACTGTTTTTT. This codes for CSVVFGQVNEELFF.

V is TRBV7-2 and J is TRBJ1-2; TRBD1 is a possible D gene (5 bases). Germline-derived CDR1 and CDR2 are SGHTA and FQGNSA. V was cut by 2 bases and J by 5 bases, with 6 bases left in between. The CDR3 extends over 12 amino acids. The CDR3 here is CASSLSGYGYTF. As DNA, the CDR3 is TGTGCCAGCAGCTTATCAGGGTATGGCTACACCTTC.

A single count supports this clone. CDR3 nucleotides: TGCAGCGCCGCGCAGGGCGTCTCCTACGAGCAGTACTTC. Translated: CSAAQGVSYEQYF. The chain recombines TRBV29-1 with TRBJ2-7, with D perhaps TRBD1 (5 bases). CDR1 is SQVTM and CDR2 is ANQGSEA in the germline V gene. The CDR3 sequence is 13 residues long. The V end was cut by 7 bases, the J end by 0 bases, with 13 bases between.

The gene calls are TRBV13 and TRBJ1-6; D is undetermined. This CDR3 is 13 amino acids long. Trimming removed 7 bases at V and 9 bases at J, with 13 bases between. Germline V gene lookup returns CDR1 PRHDT and CDR2 FYEKMQ (reference sequence). This CDR3 reads CASKISESSPLHF. In DNA, the CDR3 is TGTGCCAGCAAAATAAGCGAGTCTTCACCCCTCCACTTT.

The chain employs TRBV30 and TRBJ1-2; perhaps TRBD1 as D (5 bases). The CDR3 extends over 13 amino acids. V lost 4 bases and J 4 bases, leaving 13 bases between the germline ends. The germline gives CDR1 GTSNPN, CDR2 SVGIG (reference sequence). Here the CDR3 DNA reads TGTGCCTGGACGGGACGTAAAGGCTATGGCTACACCTTC. Amino acid sequence: CAWTGRKGYGYTF.

In DNA form, the CDR3 reads TGTGCCTGGAGTAGGCTGGATCAGCCCCAGCATTTT. It yields the protein CAWSRLDQPQHF. V and J are TRBV30 and TRBJ1-5; D is unresolved. Looked up from germline, CDR1 is GTSNPN and CDR2 is SVGIG (reference sequence). Trimming removed 2 bases at V and 5 bases at J, with 7 bases between. The CDR3 length is 12 residues. The full variable domain, completed using reference TRBV30 and TRBJ1-5, is SQTIHQWPATLVQPVGSPLSLECTVEGTSNPNLYWYRQAAGRGLQLLFYSVGIGQISSEVPQNLSASRPQDRQFILSSKKLLLSDSGFYLCAWSRLDQPQHFGDGTRLSIL.

This chain links TRBV30 with TRBJ1-4; D gene ambiguous. V was cut by 3 bases and J by 8 bases, with 16 bases left in between. Germline CDR1 and CDR2: GTSNPN and SVGIG (reference sequence). This CDR3 comprises 14 residues. This chain's CDR3 is CAWSRTTGGEKLFF. The CDR3 region has the DNA TGTGCCTGGAGCCGGACCACCGGTGGGGAAAAACTGTTTTTT.

This clone was seen a handful of times. The V and J genes are TRBV6-5 and TRBJ2-1; D might be TRBD2 (5 bases). Per germline, CDR1 MNHEY and CDR2 SVGAGI. The CDR3 has 15 residues. Trimming took off 5 bases at V and 6 bases at J, with 17 bases between the two ends. CDR3 bases: TGTGCCAGCAGTCCCATGGTGGGAGTTCCCAATGAGCAGTTCTTC. Protein: CASSPMVGVPNEQFF.

The chain carries TRBV6-6 and TRBJ2-5, with TRBD1 matching over 7 bases. Looked up from germline, CDR1 is MNHNY and CDR2 is SVGAGI (reference sequence). V lost 6 bases, J lost 4 bases, and 11 bases stayed unmatched. The length of the CDR3 is 15 residues. CDR3 bases: TGTGCCAGCAGCAAAAACAGGGGCCCAACAGAGACCCAGTACTTC. Protein sequence: CASSKNRGPTETQYF.